The 14 T cell receptor beta chains listed next were all sequenced from one sample in a study of T cells and Merkel cell carcinoma outcomes. Produced via immunoSEQ multiplex PCR; TCRdb's table is partial and in-frame only. Of 8,000 to 9,500 clones listed, around 84% are singletons. The specimen was tumor tissue from Merkel cell carcinoma. The receptors were gathered from a human donor with Merkel cell carcinoma.

This clone was counted a few times. V and J are TRBV18 and TRBJ2-7; 9 bases match TRBD1. This CDR3 comprises 15 residues. CDR1 and CDR2 from the germline V gene are KGHSH and LQKENI. The junction had 6 bases not matched to a gene; V was cut back by 2 bases and J by 4 bases. The CDR3 reads CASSPGGTGFYEQYF. Written as DNA, the CDR3 is TGTGCCAGCTCACCAGGGGGGACAGGGTTTTACGAGCAGTACTTC.

V usage is TRBV27 and J usage is TRBJ2-7; TRBD1 agrees at 9 bases. This CDR3 spans 15 amino acids. Germline V gives CDR1 MNHEY, CDR2 SMNVEV (reference sequence). The V gene end was trimmed by 6 bases and the J gene end by 0 bases; junction bases not matched to a gene: 6. The CDR3 DNA reads as TGTGCCAGCAGCCACAACAGGGGGCCCTCCTACGAGCAGTACTTC. The encoded protein is CASSHNRGPSYEQYF.

This chain joins TRBV29-1 and TRBJ2-5, with TRBD2 matching 7 bases. The J segment lost 2 bases and the V segment lost 1 base, leaving 4 bases of the junction unmatched. Germline V CDR1 and CDR2: SQVTM, ANQGSEA. The CDR3 contains 14 residues. In DNA, the CDR3 is TGCAGCGTTGAAGGCTTGGGGGGGCAAGAGACCCAGTACTTC. Protein sequence: CSVEGLGGQETQYF.

This clone came up once. The chain couples TRBV12-5 to TRBJ2-3, with TRBD2 matching 12 bases. CDR1 is LGHNT and CDR2 is FRNRAP in the germline V gene. The V gene end was trimmed by 1 base and the J gene end by 2 bases; junction bases not matched to a gene: 1. The CDR3 sequence is 16 residues long. In DNA, the CDR3 is TGTGCTAGTGGTTTGGGACTAGCGGGGGACACAGATACGCAGTATTTT. It encodes CASGLGLAGDTDTQYF.

In this sample, this clone turned up once. This sequence joins TRBV5-1 and TRBJ2-1; the match to TRBD1 covers 9 bases. The CDR3 length is 15 residues. From germline, CDR1 is SGHRS and CDR2 YFSETQ. Germline trimming cut 2 bases from V and 6 bases from J; bases unmatched to any gene: 6. CDR3 sequence reads: CASSLVGTGRNEQFF. CDR3 bases: TGCGCCAGCAGCTTAGTCGGGACAGGGCGCAATGAGCAGTTCTTC.

The chain carries TRBV5-1 and TRBJ1-2; unclear D gene. Germline V CDR1 and CDR2: SGHRS, YFSETQ. The V end lost 0 bases, the J end lost 0 bases, and 9 bases lay between the germline ends. There are 15 residues in the CDR3. The CDR3 protein is CASSLDGSSNYGYTF. The DNA of the CDR3 is TGCGCCAGCAGCTTGGATGGCAGCTCTAACTATGGCTACACCTTC.

In the case of this clone: Additional DNA sequences in this sample encode the identical CDR3. CDR3: CASSPVGDSPLHF. The DNA for the CDR3 is TGTGCCAGCTCACCGGTCGGGGATTCACCCCTCCACTTT. V gene TRBV18 combines with J gene TRBJ1-6; D uncertain. Germline V gives CDR1 KGHSH, CDR2 LQKENI. The CDR3 has 13 residues. Trimming shortened V by 3 bases and J by 8 bases, and 8 bases separated the two germline ends.

The chain carries TRBV27 and TRBJ2-1; TRBD2 agrees at 13 bases. Germline trimming cut 3 bases from V and 5 bases from J; bases unmatched to any gene: 7. Germline V lookup: CDR1 MNHEY, CDR2 SMNVEV (reference sequence). The CDR3 length is 17 residues. The CDR3 reads CASSFATSGGSNNEQFF. CDR3 nucleotides: TGTGCCAGCAGTTTCGCGACTAGCGGGGGGTCGAACAATGAGCAGTTCTTC.

The CDR3 coding sequence is TGCAGCGTTGAAGGTGTTCTGGGTGGAGGTGGCTACACCTTC. Translation gives CSVEGVLGGGGYTF. V is TRBV29-1 and J is TRBJ1-2; D gene unclear. The ends were cut back, 1 base at V and 7 bases at J, with 16 bases in the middle. Germline CDR1 SQVTM, CDR2 ANQGSEA. CDR3 length: 14 residues.

This clone was counted only a few times. V usage is TRBV9 and J usage is TRBJ2-3; no definite D call. The CDR3 has 13 amino acids. V was trimmed by 0 bases and J by 6 bases, leaving 8 bases between them. Germline V gives CDR1 SGDLS, CDR2 YYNGEE. CDR3 in amino acids: CASSVDLWDTQYF. The CDR3 DNA is TGTGCCAGCAGCGTAGATCTTTGGGATACGCAGTATTTT.

J is TRBJ1-1 and V is TRBV9; D might be TRBD1 (6 bases). The CDR3 consists of 12 residues. V gave up 3 bases and J gave up 7 bases, with 10 bases separating them. CDR1 is SGDLS, CDR2 YYNGEE, per germline. CDR3 DNA sequence: TGTGCCAGCAGCGCAAGGGGGATTGAAGCTTTCTTT. Protein: CASSARGIEAFF.

Judged by abundance, this clone is medium-sized. V and J are TRBV4-2 and TRBJ1-2; TRBD1 might be the D (5 bases). This CDR3 is 15 amino acids long. Per germline, CDR1 LGHNA and CDR2 YNFKEQ. V lost 0 bases and J lost 4, with 12 bases in between. The CDR3 reads CASSQDLTGGYGYTF. The CDR3, as DNA: TGTGCCAGCAGCCAAGATCTTACGGGGGGCTATGGCTACACCTTC.

The chain is built from TRBV5-1 and TRBJ1-6; weak D call: TRBD1 (6 bases). Germline CDR1 and CDR2: SGHRS and YFSETQ. V was clipped by 3 bases and J by 0 bases, with 13 bases between them. The CDR3 sequence is 17 residues long. CDR3 in DNA: TGCGCCAGCAGCTATATGCAGGGGACCTCCTATAATTCACCCCTCCACTTT. This sequence encodes CASSYMQGTSYNSPLHF.

This clone was found a few times. The gene calls are TRBV6-6 and TRBJ1-2; D perhaps matches TRBD1 (5 bases). From germline, CDR1 is MNHNY and CDR2 SVGAGI (reference sequence). Trimming took 0 bases from V and 0 from J, leaving 5 bases between them. The CDR3 totals 14 residues. CDR3 protein: CASSYSTANYGYTF. The DNA of the CDR3 is TGTGCCAGCAGTTACTCGACAGCTAACTATGGCTACACCTTC.